One and the same sample provided the 22 T cell receptor beta chains below, sequenced in a study of post-analysis software for immune sequencing data. Overall study findings and caveats: Patients carried roughly 5 TRBV segments more frequently than controls did, and TRBV5-6, TRBV5-1 and TRBV20-1 were among them.

Included in the TCR beta cDNA libraries were unique molecular identifiers. TCRdb reprocessed the PCR reads with MiXCR, giving one entry per CDR3 protein. The data contain 740,000 or so distinct CDR3 sequences, roughly half of them singletons. Antigen specificity for these receptors is unknown. Input material: blood. These receptors all come from a girl aged 5-17 years with multiple sclerosis.

In its sample, this clonotype was seen once. The rearrangement uses TRBV6-5 and TRBJ2-3; a weak D match, TRBD2 (6 bases). The CDR3 is 17 residues long. Per the germline V gene, CDR1 is MNHEY and CDR2 is SVGAGI. V was cut by 4 bases and J by 0 bases, with 17 bases left in between. This CDR3 reads CASSLPPGTPSTDTQYF. CDR3 nucleotides: TGTGCCAGCAGTTTACCCCCCGGGACTCCTAGCACAGATACGCAGTATTTT.

The rearrangement links TRBV5-1 to TRBJ2-7; D may be TRBD1 (6 bases). CDR3 length equals 13 residues. CDR1 is SGHRS and CDR2 is YFSETQ in the germline V gene. The V end lost 4 bases, the J end lost 6 bases, and 14 bases lay between the germline ends. This CDR3 is CASSADSACEQYF. CDR3 bases: TGCGCCAGCAGCGCGGACAGTGCCTGCGAGCAGTACTTC. The full variable domain, in which reference TRBV5-1 and TRBJ2-7 provide the parts outside the CDR3, is KAGVTQTPRYLIKTRGQQVTLSCSPISGHRSVSWYQQTPGQGLQFLFEYFSETQRNKGNFPGRFSGRQFSNSRSEMNVSTLELGDSALYLCASSADSACEQYFGPGTRLTVT.

The chain employs TRBV5-1 and TRBJ2-3, with D maybe TRBD2 (5 bases). From germline, CDR1 is SGHRS and CDR2 YFSETQ. The CDR3 loop spans 15 amino acids. Trimming left V 0 bases short and J 4 bases short, with 12 bases between. Here the CDR3 DNA reads TGCGCCAGCAGCTTGGGCGCGGTCGGGGCAGATACGCAGTATTTT. It translates to CASSLGAVGADTQYF.

This rearrangement joins TRBV7-2 to TRBJ2-4; TRBD2 agrees at 7 bases. The J call may be incorrect, as the DNA end agrees better with TRBJ2-7. Germline V gene lookup returns CDR1 SGHTA and CDR2 FQGNSA. CDR3 length equals 16 residues. CDR3 protein: CASSRQARDYSYEQYF. The DNA of the CDR3 is TGTGCCAGCAGCCGCCAAGCTCGGGACTATTCGTACGAGCAGTACTTC.

The CDR3 loop reads CASSQIQNYGYTF. CDR3 nucleotides: TGTGCCAGCAGTCAAATACAGAACTATGGCTACACCTTC. The rearrangement joins TRBV2 to TRBJ1-2, with D unclear. Germline assignment: CDR1 SNHLY and CDR2 FYNNEI. There are 13 residues in the CDR3. V was shortened by 5 bases and J by 2 bases, with 9 bases between the two germline ends.

V is TRBV6-5 and J is TRBJ2-5; 10 nucleotides line up with TRBD1. This CDR3 spans 15 amino acids. The germline gives CDR1 MNHEY, CDR2 SVGAGI. J was trimmed by 2 bases and V by 6 bases; bases with no gene match: 6. This chain's CDR3 is CASRIGTGVQETQYF. The CDR3 DNA follows: TGTGCCAGCAGGATCGGGACAGGGGTTCAAGAGACCCAGTACTTC.

This clonotype was recorded a few times. J is TRBJ2-1 and V is TRBV12-5; 12 bases are a match to TRBD2. Germline CDR1 LGHNT, CDR2 FRNRAP. After removal of 1 base from V and 6 bases from J, the junction contained 4 bases not matched to a gene. The CDR3 totals 16 residues. The CDR3, as DNA: TGTGCTAGTGGTTTGGCGACTAGCGGGAGTTCCAATGAGCAGTTCTTC. It yields the protein CASGLATSGSSNEQFF.

This clonotype was detected many times. V is TRBV15 and J is TRBJ2-7; D remains ambiguous. The V and J ends lost 0 bases and 4 bases respectively, with 10 bases between them. CDR1 is LNHNV, CDR2 YYDKDF, per germline (reference sequence). This CDR3 spans 14 amino acids. The CDR3 coding sequence is TGTGCCACCAGCAGAGATTACTTAGGGTACGAGCAGTACTTC. Its protein product is CATSRDYLGYEQYF. The full variable domain, its missing parts supplied by reference TRBV15 and TRBJ2-7, is DAMVIQNPRYQVTQFGKPVTLSCSQTLNHNVMYWYQQKSSQAPKLLFHYYDKDFNNEADTPDNFQSRRPNTSFCFLDIRSPGLGDTAMYLCATSRDYLGYEQYFGPGTRLTVT.

This clonotype was seen a handful of times. This chain joins TRBV5-1 and TRBJ2-7; possibly TRBD2 for D (5 bases). The CDR3 loop spans 15 amino acids. With 2 bases removed from V and 0 bases from J, the gap between germline ends came to 12 bases. In germline, CDR1 is SGHRS, CDR2 YFSETQ. The CDR3 nucleotides read TGCGCCAGCAGCTTCTTTCCGGGGAACTCCTACGAGCAGTACTTC. It yields the protein CASSFFPGNSYEQYF.

The chain uses TRBV7-9 and TRBJ1-4; D remains unclear. The CDR3 has 12 residues. Trimming left V 2 bases short and J 8 bases short, with 6 bases between. CDR1 is SEHNR, CDR2 FQNEAQ, per germline (reference sequence). The CDR3 here is CASSLISEKLFF. The CDR3 coding sequence is TGTGCCAGCAGCTTAATATCGGAAAAACTGTTTTTT.

This clonotype appeared once. The genes are TRBV7-9 and TRBJ1-6; the D gene is possibly TRBD1 (6 bases). The V gene lost 5 bases and the J gene lost 8 bases, with 13 bases spanning the gap. The germline CDR1 and CDR2 sequences are SEHNR and FQNEAQ (reference sequence). The CDR3 runs 14 residues. The CDR3 sequence is CASSHGQNYSPLHF. CDR3 DNA sequence: TGTGCCAGCAGCCACGGACAGAATTATTCACCCCTCCACTTT.

The V call is TRBV29-1, the J call TRBJ2-5; 7 positions agree with TRBD1. The J call is uncertain, as TRBJ2-7 better fits the DNA end. Germline assignment: CDR1 SQVTM and CDR2 ANQGSEA. The CDR3 runs 15 residues. DNA of the CDR3: TGCAGCGCCCGGCCGGGGACAGCCTCGGGGAGCGAGCAGTACTTC. It is translated as CSARPGTASGSEQYF.

The V and J genes are TRBV5-1 and TRBJ2-7, with TRBD1 identical over 7 bases. The CDR3 is 15 amino acids. Germline-derived CDR1 and CDR2 are SGHRS and YFSETQ. V lost 2 bases and J lost 6; bases outside the gene matches: 11. DNA for the CDR3: TGCGCCAGCAGCTTAGGGACAGAGTTTCGCTCCGAGCAGTACTTC. Its protein is CASSLGTEFRSEQYF.

The genes are TRBV10-3 and TRBJ1-1, with D unclear. Germline CDR1 reads ENHRY; CDR2 reads SYGVKD. The length of the CDR3 is 14 residues. V was clipped by 3 bases and J by 4 bases, with 12 bases between them. The CDR3 coding sequence is TGTGCCATCAGTGAAACGGTCTTCGGCACTGAAGCTTTCTTT. The encoded protein is CAISETVFGTEAFF.

This chain connects TRBV27 to TRBJ2-7; possible D gene TRBD1, 6 bases. This CDR3 contains 15 residues. Trimming stripped 2 bases from V and 2 bases from J, with 13 bases between. Germline assignment: CDR1 MNHEY and CDR2 SMNVEV (reference sequence). The CDR3 DNA reads as TGTGCCAGCAGTTTACGCCACGGGACACCCTACGAGCAGTACTTC. It specifies CASSLRHGTPYEQYF.

There are a few counts of this clonotype. The rearrangement uses TRBV9 and TRBJ1-1, with D unclear. This CDR3 has 15 residues. The ends were cut back, 1 base at V and 5 bases at J, with 15 bases in the middle. Germline values: CDR1 SGDLS, CDR2 YYNGEE. CDR3 sequence reads: CASSVTFGKQTEAFF. The DNA for the CDR3 is TGTGCCAGCAGCGTAACATTCGGGAAACAGACTGAAGCTTTCTTT.

This sequence joins TRBV29-1 and TRBJ1-1; D not resolved. Per the germline V gene, CDR1 is SQVTM and CDR2 is ANQGSEA. The CDR3 is 14 amino acids. Trimming shortened V by 1 base and J by 11 bases, and 20 bases separated the two germline ends. Here the CDR3 DNA reads TGCAGCGTTGAAGGTGGCCGGGGTGGGCAGAGGGCTTTCTTT. As protein: CSVEGGRGGQRAFF.

This rearrangement joins TRBV15 to TRBJ2-5, with 7 bases identical to TRBD2. V gave up 5 bases and J gave up 1 base; unmatched junction bases: 10. CDR1 is LNHNV and CDR2 is YYDKDF in the germline V gene (reference sequence). The CDR3 loop spans 16 amino acids. CDR3 bases: TGTGCCACCAGCTTCCCAAGCGGGGTCATCCAAGAGACCCAGTACTTC. Residues: CATSFPSGVIQETQYF.

J is TRBJ2-7 and V is TRBV20-1, with 12 positions matching TRBD2. From germline, CDR1 is DFQATT and CDR2 SNEGSKA (reference sequence). The CDR3 is 18 residues long. Losses at the gene ends were 0 bases for V and 7 bases for J; bases not matched to a gene: 16. The CDR3 loop is CSARDNPTSGRALLEQYF. The CDR3 region has the DNA TGCAGTGCTAGAGATAACCCGACTAGCGGGAGAGCCCTATTAGAGCAGTACTTC.

The rearrangement links TRBV29-1 to TRBJ2-7; D gene ambiguous. The V and J ends lost 1 base and 2 bases respectively, with 9 bases between them. The CDR3 sequence is 13 residues long. In germline, CDR1 is SQVTM, CDR2 ANQGSEA. This CDR3 is CSVEVAEPYEQYF. CDR3 bases: TGCAGCGTTGAAGTGGCAGAGCCCTACGAGCAGTACTTC.

The count of this clonotype is one. The gene calls are TRBV28 and TRBJ2-7; TRBD1 aligns across 8 bases. Per the germline V gene, CDR1 is MDHEN and CDR2 is SYDVKM. The V and J ends lost 3 bases and 0 bases, in that order; junction bases with no gene match: 10. The CDR3 runs to 17 residues. This CDR3 reads CASSLPQGVSRSYEQYF. In DNA, the CDR3 is TGTGCCAGCAGTTTGCCACAGGGGGTCTCACGCTCCTACGAGCAGTACTTC.

V and J are TRBV10-2 and TRBJ2-6; 7 positions match TRBD1. This CDR3 is 17 amino acids long. V lost 6 bases, J lost 2 bases, and 10 bases stayed unmatched. Looked up from germline, CDR1 is WSHSY and CDR2 is SAAADI. The CDR3 spells CASRGRDRDAGANVLTF. In DNA, the CDR3 is TGCGCCAGCAGGGGGCGAGACAGGGACGCTGGGGCCAACGTCCTGACTTTC.